One sample yielded the 20 T cell receptor beta chains listed below, sequenced in a study. Tregs were sorted as CD4+CD25+CD127-/low cells. TCRdb re-derived calls from the 5' RACE reads in MiXCR, one entry per CDR3 protein. The table records approximately 60,000 distinct CDR3 sequences, about 28% of them present only once. Sequencing was done on a sample of tumor-infiltrating Tregs sorted from the breast tumor. Receptors were obtained from a female donor with breast cancer.

In regard to this clonotype: A single base separates this from a much larger clone, so it may be a read error. The rearrangement links TRBV12-3 or TRBV12-4 to TRBJ2-5; the match to TRBD2 covers 7 bases. The junction had 5 bases not matched to a gene; V was cut back by 3 bases and J by 1 base. CDR3 length: 15 amino acids. The CDR3 spells CASSLGGGSQETQYF. CDR3 coding DNA: TGTGCCAGCAGTTTGGGAGGCGGGAGCCAAGAGACCCAGTACTTC.

This clonotype has just a few counts. This chain connects TRBV20-1 to TRBJ2-5; D is tentatively TRBD1 or TRBD2 (5 bases each). This CDR3 spans 14 amino acids. With 5 bases removed from V and 1 base from J, the gap between germline ends came to 14 bases. CDR1 is DFQATT, CDR2 SNEGSKA, per germline (reference sequence). This CDR3 reads CSALRGRVQETQYF. In DNA, the CDR3 is TGCAGTGCTCTCCGGGGACGGGTCCAAGAGACCCAGTACTTC.

V is TRBV28 and J is TRBJ1-1, with unresolved D. V lost 6 bases and J lost 7, with 15 bases in between. The CDR3 runs 13 residues. Germline loops: CDR1 MDHEN, CDR2 SYDVKM. Here the CDR3 DNA reads TGTGCCAGCAGCCTACGAGGGTGGGGTGAAGCTTTCTTT. This gives the protein CASSLRGWGEAFF.

The chain's CDR3 is CASSEYMMGSSEGELFF. CDR3 DNA sequence: TGTGCCAGCAGTGAATATATGATGGGATCATCCGAGGGGGAGCTGTTTTTT. This sequence joins TRBV25-1 and TRBJ2-2, with no clear D. There are 17 residues in the CDR3. CDR1 MGHDK and CDR2 SYGVNS come from the germline V gene. Trimming took 0 bases from V and 8 from J, leaving 19 bases between them.

The rearrangement joins TRBV28 to TRBJ1-2; D possibly corresponds to TRBD1 (5 bases). V was pared by 6 bases and J by 5 bases, with 10 bases between. Germline CDR1 reads MDHEN; CDR2 reads SYDVKM. The CDR3 is 12 residues long. CDR3 in DNA: TGTGCCAGCAGGGGGGACGATTATGGCTACACCTTC. Protein: CASRGDDYGYTF.

The V gene is TRBV5-1, the J gene TRBJ2-5, with D uncertain. Trimming stripped 0 bases from V and 0 bases from J, with 9 bases between. Germline CDR1 and CDR2: SGHRS and YFSETQ. CDR3 length equals 15 residues. The CDR3 protein is CASSLGGIYQETQYF. CDR3 in DNA: TGCGCCAGCAGCTTGGGCGGCATCTACCAAGAGACCCAGTACTTC.

The chain employs TRBV4-1 and TRBJ2-2; TRBD1 aligns across 7 bases. The CDR3 is 15 residues long. Germline lookup yields CDR1 MGHRA and CDR2 YSYEKL. V lost 2 bases, J lost 7 bases, and 7 bases stayed unmatched. This chain's CDR3 is CASSQPRQGNGELFF. CDR3 DNA sequence: TGCGCCAGCAGCCAACCACGACAGGGTAACGGGGAGCTGTTTTTT.

CDR3 residues: CASSLKTSTDTQYF. The CDR3 nucleotides read TGTGCCAGCAGCTTAAAGACTAGCACAGATACGCAGTATTTT. The chain is built from TRBV7-8 and TRBJ2-3, with D unresolved. Trimming shortened V by 2 bases and J by 0 bases, and 6 bases separated the two germline ends. The CDR3 is 14 amino acids. CDR1 and CDR2 from the germline V gene are SGHVS and FQNEAQ.

Notes on this clonotype: At one boundary the junction diverges from the germline segment, which might be a read error. The rearrangement joins TRBV7-2 to TRBJ1-3; D may be TRBD1 (5 bases). The CDR3 extends over 14 amino acids. Germline V gene lookup returns CDR1 SGHTA and CDR2 FQGNSA. The CDR3 sequence is CASSLGGSGNAIYF. The CDR3 bases are TGTGCCAGCAGCTTGGGGGGATCTGGAAACGCCATATATTTT. The full variable domain, with the rest looked up from reference TRBV7-2 and TRBJ1-3, is GAGVSQSPSNKVTEKGKDVELRCDPISGHTALYWYRQSLGQGLEFLIYFQGNSAPDKSGLPSDRFSAERTGGSVSTLTIQRTQQEDSAVYLCASSLGGSGNAIYFGEGSWLTVV.

This clonotype was detected ten times or more. This chain connects TRBV7-8 to TRBJ1-1, with 7 bases identical to TRBD1. The trim removed 4 bases at V and 8 bases at J, leaving 10 bases unmatched. Germline V gene data show CDR1 as SGHVS and CDR2 as FQNEAQ. The CDR3 extends over 14 amino acids. CDR3 in DNA: TGTGCCAGCAGCTCGAAGCCGACAGGGTTCGAAGCTTTCTTT. It codes for CASSSKPTGFEAFF.

This clonotype was seen only a few times. The chain links TRBV7-6 to TRBJ1-6; tentative D call: TRBD1 (5 bases). Trimming removed 3 bases from V and 1 base from J, with 13 bases in between. The germline V gene has CDR1 SGHVS and CDR2 FNYEAQ. The CDR3 covers 17 residues. The CDR3 sequence: CASSLGPTSSYNSPLHF. In DNA form, the CDR3 reads TGTGCCAGCAGCTTGGGACCGACTTCTTCCTATAATTCACCCCTCCACTTT.

The chain joins TRBV6-5 to TRBJ2-1; D unclear. This CDR3 spans 11 amino acids. Looked up from germline, CDR1 is MNHEY and CDR2 is SVGAGI. V was pared by 8 bases and J by 9 bases, with 11 bases between. This CDR3 reads CASSAGAEQFF. CDR3 DNA sequence: TGTGCCAGCTCTGCTGGAGCTGAGCAGTTCTTC.

The table lists this clonotype with a few counts. The V gene is TRBV12-3 or TRBV12-4, the J gene TRBJ2-1; D gene unclear. The CDR3 is made up of 12 amino acids. V lost 8 bases and J 4 bases, leaving 9 bases between the germline ends. The CDR3 DNA follows: TGTGCCAGCTGTCGAATATACAATGAGCAGTTCTTC. This translates into CASCRIYNEQFF.

This clonotype appeared a single time. This chain joins TRBV4-3 and TRBJ2-7, with unresolved D. V gave up 1 base and J gave up 2 bases, with 9 bases separating them. The CDR3 has 14 residues. Germline V gene lookup returns CDR1 LGHNA and CDR2 YSLEER. The DNA of the CDR3 is TGCGCCAGCAGCCAAGGAGCTTATGCCTACGAGCAGTACTTC. Protein sequence: CASSQGAYAYEQYF.

This chain links TRBV28 with TRBJ2-7; the D is unclear. V was pared by 2 bases and J by 3 bases, with 11 bases between. The CDR3 is 14 amino acids. The V gene's germline CDR1 is MDHEN and CDR2 SYDVKM. The CDR3 region is CASSLRLLFYEQYF. CDR3 nucleotide sequence: TGTGCCAGCAGTTTACGACTCCTTTTCTACGAGCAGTACTTC.

The chain uses TRBV6-1 and TRBJ1-2; 10 positions match TRBD1. There are 15 residues in the CDR3. After removal of 8 bases from V and 7 bases from J, the junction contained 13 bases not matched to a gene. Germline V CDR1 and CDR2: MNHNS, SASEGT. CDR3 amino acids: CASRNPTGGYSGYTF. The CDR3 DNA follows: TGTGCCAGCCGGAACCCGACAGGGGGCTATAGTGGCTACACCTTC.

The table lists this clonotype with many counts. This CDR3 is CASSLEVSLTRGETQYF. CDR3 in DNA: TGTGCCAGCAGCTTAGAGGTCTCTCTGACGAGGGGAGAGACCCAGTACTTC. The V call is TRBV7-8, the J call TRBJ2-5, with D possibly called TRBD1 or TRBD2 (5 bases each). The CDR3 length is 17 residues. The V gene lost 1 base and the J gene lost 4 bases, with 19 bases spanning the gap. The V gene's germline CDR1 is SGHVS and CDR2 FQNEAQ.

This clonotype was observed at least ten times. The V and J genes are TRBV5-5 and TRBJ2-7; a possible D gene is TRBD2 (6 bases). Trimming removed 4 bases at V and 10 bases at J, with 18 bases between. This CDR3 is built from 13 residues. Germline V CDR1 and CDR2: SGHKS, YYEKEE (reference sequence). The CDR3 nucleotides are TGTGCCAGCAGCATCTACGGGGGATTGCGCCAGTACTTC. It codes for CASSIYGGLRQYF.

The chain is built from TRBV5-1 and TRBJ2-3; TRBD1 matches 7 bases. The ends lost 0 bases at V and 2 bases at J; junction bases unmatched: 6. This CDR3 is built from 16 residues. Germline V gene lookup returns CDR1 SGHRS and CDR2 YFSETQ. CDR3 loop: CASSLAKQGYTDTQYF. The CDR3, as DNA: TGCGCCAGCAGCTTGGCCAAACAGGGGTACACAGATACGCAGTATTTT.

The CDR3 region is CASSLTSGREETQYF. CDR3 DNA sequence: TGTGCCAGCAGCTTAACCAGCGGGAGGGAAGAGACCCAGTACTTC. The chain employs TRBV7-3 and TRBJ2-5; 10 nucleotides line up with TRBD2. Germline values: CDR1 SGHTA, CDR2 FQGTGA. The CDR3 consists of 15 residues. With V trimmed by 0 bases and J by 3 bases, 1 base remained unmatched. Together with reference TRBV7-3 and TRBJ2-5, the CDR3 gives the full variable domain: GAGVSQTPSNKVTEKGKYVELRCDPISGHTALYWYRQSLGQGPEFLIYFQGTGAADDSGLPNDRFFAVRPEGSVSTLKIQRTERGDSAVYLCASSLTSGREETQYFGPGTRLLVL.